This T cell receptor (beta chain) emerged from a study of T-cell memory formation after mild COVID-19 (dated by TCRdb to the early 2020s). In terms of the full investigation: Most TCR sequence clusters were specific to one of the two donors. Longitudinal TCRalpha and TCRbeta repertoire sequencing tracked T-cell clones expanding and contracting after mild COVID-19 in two donors. Two young, previously healthy adult volunteers, one female and one male, were included in the cohort. Results and caveats for the whole study, not just this receptor: SARS-CoV-2 specificity was not confirmed for the second-wave clones peaking on day 37. The study covered only a couple of mild cases, and larger cohorts including severe cases with pre-infection samples were considered necessary. Contracting CD4+ clones turned up mainly in the CM and EM memory subsets, whereas EMRA was where CD8+ clones were enriched. Balanced CD4/CD8 phenotypes were observed for clones contracting from day 15 to 85, whereas a bias towards CD4+ was observed for a second wave of clones expanding from day 15 to 37. Some responding clones were detected in pre-infection memory, suggesting pre-existing cross-reactive memory T cells joined the SARS-CoV-2 response.

Ficoll-Paque density gradient centrifugation was the method used to isolate PBMCs. This clonotype was observed at least ten times. Its antigen target is currently unknown. The input lacks base qualities; no much larger clone sits a single base away. The instrument was an Illumina NovaSeq 6000. TCRalpha and TCRbeta cDNA libraries were built by 5'RACE with constant-segment primers, adding sample barcodes and unique molecular identifiers. Trizol reagent was used to extract RNA from every sample. Library amplification was performed in two PCR steps, and a second sample barcode and Illumina TruSeq adapters were introduced in the second step. The libraries were sequenced on an Illumina NovaSeq using 2 x 150 bp paired-end reads. The paper's processing steps were these. With migec v1.2.7, reads were demultiplexed and then collapsed into UMI-guided consensus sequences. Using mixcr v2.1.11, the UMI consensuses were aligned to TRA and TRB V and J templates and assembled into clonotypes. Clonotypes were classified as expanded or contracted when called significant by both edgeR and NoisET, with noise models trained on biological replicates. For edgeR calls, the thresholds were a false discovery rate-adjusted p below 0.01 and a log2 fold-change of 1. As an exploratory analysis of dynamics, max-normalized trajectories of the 1000 most abundant clonotypes were examined with PCA combined with hierarchical clustering. The CD4 or CD8 phenotype of responding clones was assigned using the separately sequenced CD4+ and CD8+ repertoires. TCRdb cleaned the public reads at Q25 with fastp, built clones with MiXCR and kept in-frame beta chains. Entries that share a CDR3 protein sequence are merged under the most common genes and DNA. V and J calls and clone size were set by TCRdb, not the authors. Present in this sample are about 350,000 distinct CDR3 sequences, roughly 13% of which were seen just once. The ten biggest clones cover 22% of the sample.

This receptor was identified in a man in his late teens or twenties who had mild COVID-19 (a few samples of this study predate the infection). The sample titles of this study are shuffled in the database, so cell type and time point are left out; the donor was told from shared clones. Sequencing was done on a sample of PBMCs or a T cell subset sorted from them (not recorded which).

The nucleotides are TGTGCCAGCAGCTTCGGTTCCGGGACAGGGGACACTGAAGCTTTCTTT. This is translated as CASSFGSGTGDTEAFF. This chain joins TRBV7-2 to TRBJ1-1; 10 nucleotides in the junction match TRBD1. CDR1 SGHTA and CDR2 FQGNSA were looked up in the germline V gene. The V end gives up 3 bases and the J end 3 bases, leaving 7 bases in the junction not matched to a gene. The CDR3 covers 16 residues, taking in both the cysteine and the phenylalanine. Kept here is only the CDR3 DNA, which spans 48 bases and is read in frame from base 1.